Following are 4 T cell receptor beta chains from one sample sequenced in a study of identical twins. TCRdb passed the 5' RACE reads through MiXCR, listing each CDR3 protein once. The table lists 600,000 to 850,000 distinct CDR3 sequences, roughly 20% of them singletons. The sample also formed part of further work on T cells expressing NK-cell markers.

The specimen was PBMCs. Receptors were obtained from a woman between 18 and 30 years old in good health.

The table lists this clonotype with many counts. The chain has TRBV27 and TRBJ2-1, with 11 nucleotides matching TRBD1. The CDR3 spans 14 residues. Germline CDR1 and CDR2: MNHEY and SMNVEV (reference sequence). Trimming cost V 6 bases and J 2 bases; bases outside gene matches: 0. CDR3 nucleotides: TGTGCCAGCAGGGGACAGGGGGCCTACAATGAGCAGTTCTTC. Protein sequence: CASRGQGAYNEQFF.

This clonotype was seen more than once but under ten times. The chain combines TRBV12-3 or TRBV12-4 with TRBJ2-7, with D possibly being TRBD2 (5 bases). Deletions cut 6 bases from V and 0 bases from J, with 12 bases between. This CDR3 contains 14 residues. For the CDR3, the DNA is TGTGCCAGCAGGGAGGATACCGTCTCCTACGAGCAGTACTTC. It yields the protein CASREDTVSYEQYF.

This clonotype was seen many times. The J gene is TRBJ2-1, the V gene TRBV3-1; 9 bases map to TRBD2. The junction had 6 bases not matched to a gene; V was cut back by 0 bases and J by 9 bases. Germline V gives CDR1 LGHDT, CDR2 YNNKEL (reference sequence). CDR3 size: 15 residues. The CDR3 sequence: CASSQDLLAGSEQFF. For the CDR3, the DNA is TGTGCCAGCAGCCAAGATCTCCTAGCGGGGAGTGAGCAGTTCTTC.

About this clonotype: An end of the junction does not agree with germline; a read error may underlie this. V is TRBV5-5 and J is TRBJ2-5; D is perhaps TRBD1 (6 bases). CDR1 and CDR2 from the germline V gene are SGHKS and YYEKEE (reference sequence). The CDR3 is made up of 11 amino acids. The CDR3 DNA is TGTGCCAGCAGCTCGGACAGAACCCCGTACTTC. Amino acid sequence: CASSSDRTPYF.